This T cell receptor (beta chain) was observed in a study of CD8+CD57+ T cells in acquired aplastic anemia (dated by TCRdb to between 2017 and 2018). Notes on the research overall: A mean of about 3.2 ug of DNA, ranging from about 0.2 to 27.4 ug, was extracted from sorted CD4+ and CD8+ cells. CD8+CD57+ expansion was defined as frequency above the mean frequency observed in healthy subjects. Broader findings and caveats from the paper: CD8+ Simpson's diversity did not differ significantly between patients and healthy controls (P=0.060). Roughly 30 CD8+ CDR3 sequences were found to be shared between patients and controls, but these sequences appeared to be highly expressed in patients and within the immunodominant clones of the patients.

Expansion of CD8+CD57+ cells had been shown by flow cytometry in the patients chosen for sequencing. Every patient had severe acquired aplastic anemia, diagnosed using the International Study of Aplastic Anemia and Agranulocytosis and Camitta criteria. At the time blood was sampled, none of the patients had received any therapy. The study deep-sequenced TCR repertoires of sorted CD4+ and CD8+ blood T cells from severe aplastic anemia patients and healthy subjects. Patients were enrolled under clinicaltrials.gov protocols 00001620, 01623167, 00001397, 00071045, 00081523 and 00961064 in the USA. Ficoll-Paque density gradient centrifugation was used to isolate peripheral blood mononuclear cells. Before DNA was extracted, CD4+ and CD8+ T cells were sorted using either FACS or magnetic beads. About this clonotype itself: The specificity of this receptor is unknown. There are no base qualities to consult, and no much larger clone falls within one base.

TCR beta VDJ combination and CDR3 sequence profiling used genomic DNA as the template. An Illumina HiSeq 2000 was used for TCR repertoire sequencing. The original pipeline was this. Repertoires were assessed using TRBV/TRBJ rearrangement plots, CDR3 size and DJ length profiles, and Simpson's diversity index. The most abundant DNA sequence in the deep sequencing data was taken as the immunodominant clone. CDR3 amino acid sequences were checked for sharing across subjects and were also compared against the VDJdb database and published repertoires. TCRdb applied fastp at Q25 and MiXCR to the public reads, then kept only in-frame beta chains. All rows with the same CDR3 protein become a single entry with the most common DNA and genes. The V and J calls here are based on TCRdb, not the publication. This sample has some 150,000 distinct CDR3 sequences in its table, and 71% of those were observed once. The ten largest clones represent more than 35% of the sample.

The sample was sorted CD4+, CD8+, or CD8+CD57+ T cells (not recorded which) from PBMCs. The source is a human donor with aplastic anemia.

The CDR3 region has the sequence CASSATSGYEQYF. At the DNA level, the sequence is TGTGCCAGCAGCGCCACTAGCGGGTACGAGCAGTACTTC. The V and J segments used are TRBV7-2 and TRBJ2-7; TRBD2 lines up with 9 middle nucleotides. Per the germline V gene, SGHTA is the CDR1 and FQGNSA is the CDR2. From the cysteine up to the phenylalanine, the CDR3 has a length of 13 residues. Only the CDR3 DNA is retained, 39 bases long and in frame from the first base. The junction shows trimming of 5 bases on V and 4 bases on J, and the gene matches do not reach 3 bases of it.